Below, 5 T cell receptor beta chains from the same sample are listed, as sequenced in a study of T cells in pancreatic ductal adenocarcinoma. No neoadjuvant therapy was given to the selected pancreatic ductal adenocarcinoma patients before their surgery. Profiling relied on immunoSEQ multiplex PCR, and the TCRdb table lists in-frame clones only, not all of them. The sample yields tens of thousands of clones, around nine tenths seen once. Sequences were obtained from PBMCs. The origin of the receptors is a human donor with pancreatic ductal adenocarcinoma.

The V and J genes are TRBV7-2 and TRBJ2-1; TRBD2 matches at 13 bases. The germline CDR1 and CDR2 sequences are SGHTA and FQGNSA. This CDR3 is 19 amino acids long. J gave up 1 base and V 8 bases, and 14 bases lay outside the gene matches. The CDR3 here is CASAPGLAGIGRSYNEQFF. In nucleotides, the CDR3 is TGTGCCAGCGCGCCGGGACTAGCGGGAATCGGGAGGTCCTACAATGAGCAGTTCTTC.

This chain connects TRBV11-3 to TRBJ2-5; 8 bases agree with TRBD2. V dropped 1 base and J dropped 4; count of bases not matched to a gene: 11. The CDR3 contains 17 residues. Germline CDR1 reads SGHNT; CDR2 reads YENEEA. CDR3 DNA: TGTGCCAGCAGCTTAGGGGTGCTAGTCGGGAGGGTAGAGACCCAGTACTTC. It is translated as CASSLGVLVGRVETQYF.

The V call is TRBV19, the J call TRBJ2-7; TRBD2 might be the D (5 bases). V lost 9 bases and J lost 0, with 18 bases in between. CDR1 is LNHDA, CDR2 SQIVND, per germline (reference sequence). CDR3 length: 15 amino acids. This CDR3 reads CASQRSGLSSYEQYF. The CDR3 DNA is TGTGCCAGCCAACGATCGGGGTTAAGCTCCTACGAGCAGTACTTC.

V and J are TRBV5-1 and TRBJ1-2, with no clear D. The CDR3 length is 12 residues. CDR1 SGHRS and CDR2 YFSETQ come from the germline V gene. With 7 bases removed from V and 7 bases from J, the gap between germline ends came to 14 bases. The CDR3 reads CASREPGGGYTF. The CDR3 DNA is TGCGCCAGCCGGGAGCCAGGCGGTGGCTACACCTTC.

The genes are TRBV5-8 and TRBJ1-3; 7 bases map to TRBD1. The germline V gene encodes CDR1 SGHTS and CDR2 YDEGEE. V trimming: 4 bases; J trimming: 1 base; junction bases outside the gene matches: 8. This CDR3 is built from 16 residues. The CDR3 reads CASSLGTDFSGNTIYF. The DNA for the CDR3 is TGTGCCAGCAGCCTCGGGACAGACTTTTCTGGAAACACCATATATTTT. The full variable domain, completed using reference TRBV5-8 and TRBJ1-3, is EAGVTQSPTHLIKTRGQQATLRCSPISGHTSVYWYQQALGLGLQFLLWYDEGEERNRGNFPPRFSGRQFPNYSSELNVNALELEDSALYLCASSLGTDFSGNTIYFGEGSWLTVV.